These T cell receptor beta chains were read from a single sample in a study of CD8+CD57+ T cells in acquired aplastic anemia. Each CDR3 protein is one row after TCRdb ran MiXCR on the reads. Among hundreds of thousands of distinct CDR3 sequences, 25% to 40% were seen once, and the ten largest hold 0.82%. Sequencing was carried out using sorted CD4+, CD8+, or CD8+CD57+ T cells (not recorded which) from PBMCs. The receptors here all came from a human donor with aplastic anemia. The CDR3 runs from the conserved cysteine through the conserved F or W. The order of the fields is clone size, D gene, J gene, V gene, CDR3 DNA, CDR3 protein. D genes are given only for firm matches. Size tells how often a clone was seen (once, few, many) or the class of an expanded clone, and some rows leave it out.

clone_size: .; d_call: TRBD1; j_call: TRBJ2-1; v_call: TRBV11-2; cdr3_nt: TGTGCCAGCAGCTTAACCGGGACAGAACACAATGAGCAGTTCTTC; cdr3_aa: CASSLTGTEHNEQFF
clone_size: .; d_call: TRBD1; j_call: TRBJ1-2; v_call: TRBV10-3; cdr3_nt: TGTGCCATCAGTGAGAGGGGGACAGGAGAGGGCTACACCTTC; cdr3_aa: CAISERGTGEGYTF
clone_size: .; d_call: TRBD2; j_call: TRBJ2-2; v_call: TRBV20-1; cdr3_nt: TGCAGTGCTTCGACTAGCGGGTACACCGGGGAGCTGTTTTTT; cdr3_aa: CSASTSGYTGELFF
clone_size: few; d_call: .; j_call: TRBJ2-3; v_call: TRBV19; cdr3_nt: TGTGCCAGTAGTGCCCTAACAGATACGCAGTCCGTTGCGCAGTATTTT; cdr3_aa: CASSALTDTQSVAQYF
clone_size: many; d_call: .; j_call: TRBJ2-7; v_call: TRBV7-3; cdr3_nt: TGTGCCAGCAGCCCCGGACTCCTGGCGGGCTACGAGCAGTACTTC; cdr3_aa: CASSPGLLAGYEQYF
clone_size: .; d_call: .; j_call: TRBJ2-5; v_call: TRBV14; cdr3_nt: TGTGCCAGCAGCCAAGTTCGGGGATCCCCGATCCAAGAGACCCAGTACTTC; cdr3_aa: CASSQVRGSPIQETQYF
clone_size: many; d_call: TRBD1; j_call: TRBJ1-6; v_call: TRBV5-1; cdr3_nt: TGCGCCAGCAGCTACGGACAGGGGAATTCACCCCTCCACTTT; cdr3_aa: CASSYGQGNSPLHF
clone_size: many; d_call: .; j_call: TRBJ2-1; v_call: TRBV2; cdr3_nt: TGTGCCAGCAGTGTACGGCCCGCCTACAATGAGCAGTTCTTC; cdr3_aa: CASSVRPAYNEQFF
clone_size: many; d_call: .; j_call: TRBJ2-5; v_call: TRBV2; cdr3_nt: TGTGCCAGCACAGTTTCCCCCCGGGAGACCCAGTACTTC; cdr3_aa: CASTVSPRETQYF
clone_size: few; d_call: TRBD1; j_call: TRBJ2-4; v_call: TRBV14; cdr3_nt: TGTGCCAGCAGCCATAGTCCGGGACAGGGGATTGGGTCCAAAAACATTCAGTACTTC; cdr3_aa: CASSHSPGQGIGSKNIQYF
clone_size: .; d_call: TRBD2; j_call: TRBJ2-7; v_call: TRBV6-5; cdr3_nt: TGTGCCAGCAGTTCCCTAGCGGGAGGGGCCGAGCAGTACTTC; cdr3_aa: CASSSLAGGAEQYF
clone_size: few; d_call: TRBD2; j_call: TRBJ2-2; v_call: TRBV6-5; cdr3_nt: TGTGCCAGCAGTTATCGGACTAGCGGGGGCACCGGGGAGCTGTTTTTT; cdr3_aa: CASSYRTSGGTGELFF
clone_size: many; d_call: .; j_call: TRBJ2-7; v_call: TRBV9; cdr3_nt: TGTGCCAGCAGTACCGGGACGCAGGACTACGAGCAGTACTTC; cdr3_aa: CASSTGTQDYEQYF
clone_size: many; d_call: .; j_call: TRBJ1-4; v_call: TRBV19; cdr3_nt: TGTGCCAGTAGTACGCGAGGGGGTGGAGAAAAACTGTTTTTT; cdr3_aa: CASSTRGGGEKLFF
clone_size: .; d_call: TRBD1; j_call: TRBJ1-2; v_call: TRBV2; cdr3_nt: TGTGCCAGCAGTGAAGTAGGGGGCAGGGGCTACACCTTC; cdr3_aa: CASSEVGGRGYTF
clone_size: many; d_call: .; j_call: TRBJ2-1; v_call: TRBV7-8; cdr3_nt: TGTGCCAGCAGCTTTTCCTACAATGAGCAGTTCTTC; cdr3_aa: CASSFSYNEQFF
clone_size: many; d_call: TRBD1; j_call: TRBJ1-2; v_call: TRBV20-1; cdr3_nt: TGCAGTGCTCTACGACAGGGTCTTAACTATGGCTACACCTTC; cdr3_aa: CSALRQGLNYGYTF
clone_size: many; d_call: .; j_call: TRBJ1-1; v_call: TRBV4-2; cdr3_nt: TGTGCCAGCAGCCAAGATAAAGCGGGGAGTTCTGAAGCTTTCTTT; cdr3_aa: CASSQDKAGSSEAFF
clone_size: many; d_call: TRBD1; j_call: TRBJ1-6; v_call: TRBV2; cdr3_nt: TGTGCCACAGGCTCGGGGCAGGGGGGCCTTTCACCCCTCCACTTT; cdr3_aa: CATGSGQGGLSPLHF
clone_size: many; d_call: .; j_call: TRBJ2-6; v_call: TRBV9; cdr3_nt: TGTGCCAGCAGCTTCCACGCTCCCGAGGCTGGGGCCAACGTCCTGACTTTC; cdr3_aa: CASSFHAPEAGANVLTF
clone_size: many; d_call: .; j_call: TRBJ1-1; v_call: TRBV2; cdr3_nt: TGTGCCAGCAGTTTAGCGGCTGGAAGCACTGAAGCTTTCTTT; cdr3_aa: CASSLAAGSTEAFF
clone_size: .; d_call: .; j_call: TRBJ2-5; v_call: TRBV20-1; cdr3_nt: TGCAGTGCTAGCAATCCGTACCAAGAGACCCAGTACTTC; cdr3_aa: CSASNPYQETQYF
clone_size: many; d_call: .; j_call: TRBJ1-1; v_call: TRBV10-3; cdr3_nt: TGTGCCATCAGTGAACAACTGACAGCGAACACTGAAGCTTTCTTT; cdr3_aa: CAISEQLTANTEAFF
clone_size: few; d_call: .; j_call: TRBJ1-1; v_call: TRBV14; cdr3_nt: TGTGCCAGCAGCTACATACTAGGCAGTCCTGAAGCTTTCTTT; cdr3_aa: CASSYILGSPEAFF
clone_size: once; d_call: .; j_call: TRBJ2-5; v_call: TRBV2; cdr3_nt: TGTGCCAGCAGGGAGGGCACCCAGTACTTC; cdr3_aa: CASREGTQYF
clone_size: many; d_call: .; j_call: TRBJ1-2; v_call: TRBV6-1; cdr3_nt: TGTGCCAGCAGGACTTCCCGGGTCCTACCTGGCTACACCTTC; cdr3_aa: CASRTSRVLPGYTF
clone_size: .; d_call: .; j_call: TRBJ2-7; v_call: TRBV20-1; cdr3_nt: TGCAGTGCCAGCAGCCATTTCTACGGGCAGTACTTC; cdr3_aa: CSASSHFYGQYF
clone_size: .; d_call: .; j_call: TRBJ2-7; v_call: TRBV7-3; cdr3_nt: TGTGCCAGCACCGGGGGGCTTTACCTCGAGCAGTACTTC; cdr3_aa: CASTGGLYLEQYF
clone_size: few; d_call: .; j_call: TRBJ2-3; v_call: TRBV10-3; cdr3_nt: TGTGCCAGCAGTGAGCGGCTGGACACAGATACGCAGTATTTT; cdr3_aa: CASSERLDTDTQYF
clone_size: .; d_call: TRBD2; j_call: TRBJ2-5; v_call: TRBV5-1; cdr3_nt: TGCGCCAGCAGCGTGACTAGCGCTAGGGAGACCCAGTACTTC; cdr3_aa: CASSVTSARETQYF
clone_size: many; d_call: TRBD1; j_call: TRBJ2-7; v_call: TRBV7-3; cdr3_nt: TGTGCCAGCAGCGCCGGGACAGCCTACGAGCAGTACTTC; cdr3_aa: CASSAGTAYEQYF
clone_size: many; d_call: .; j_call: TRBJ1-4; v_call: TRBV19; cdr3_nt: TGTGCCAGTGGAAACGGGCAGGGAATGGCAACTAATGAAAAACTGTTTTTT; cdr3_aa: CASGNGQGMATNEKLFF
clone_size: many; d_call: .; j_call: TRBJ1-2; v_call: TRBV20-1; cdr3_nt: TGCAGTGCGTCCGGGAGCGACTATGGCTACACCTTC; cdr3_aa: CSASGSDYGYTF
clone_size: many; d_call: TRBD1; j_call: TRBJ1-2; v_call: TRBV19; cdr3_nt: TGTGCCAGTAGTAAGACAGGGGGCCGAGGATATGGCTACACCTTC; cdr3_aa: CASSKTGGRGYGYTF
clone_size: few; d_call: .; j_call: TRBJ1-2; v_call: TRBV24-1; cdr3_nt: TGTGCCAGCAGTTACAGGGACACTAACTATGGCTACACCTTC; cdr3_aa: CASSYRDTNYGYTF
clone_size: .; d_call: TRBD2; j_call: TRBJ2-2; v_call: TRBV20-1; cdr3_nt: TGCAGTGCTGTGCTAGCGGGGGCTACCACCGGGGAGCTGTTTTTT; cdr3_aa: CSAVLAGATTGELFF
clone_size: many; d_call: .; j_call: TRBJ1-1; v_call: TRBV2; cdr3_nt: TGTGCCAGCATTGTTACGGGGAACACTGAAGCTTTCTTT; cdr3_aa: CASIVTGNTEAFF
clone_size: many; d_call: TRBD1; j_call: TRBJ1-4; v_call: TRBV10-3; cdr3_nt: TGTGCCATCAGTCGGGACAGGGGGCCAACTAATGAAAAACTGTTTTTT; cdr3_aa: CAISRDRGPTNEKLFF
clone_size: .; d_call: .; j_call: TRBJ2-7; v_call: TRBV10-1; cdr3_nt: TGTGCCAGCAGTGAAGGGGCAGGCTCGCCGAAGGAGCAGTACTTC; cdr3_aa: CASSEGAGSPKEQYF
clone_size: .; d_call: .; j_call: TRBJ1-1; v_call: TRBV6-1; cdr3_nt: TGTGCCAGCAGACCAGGGCGAGTTTGGTTGAACACTGAAGCTTTCTTT; cdr3_aa: CASRPGRVWLNTEAFF
clone_size: few; d_call: .; j_call: TRBJ1-4; v_call: TRBV14; cdr3_nt: TGTGCCACACCCCGAGGCCGCCTCAATGAAAAACTGTTTTTT; cdr3_aa: CATPRGRLNEKLFF
clone_size: many; d_call: .; j_call: TRBJ2-7; v_call: TRBV19; cdr3_nt: TGTGCCAGTAGTACAAGGACAGAAATAACCTACGAGCAGTACTTC; cdr3_aa: CASSTRTEITYEQYF
clone_size: once; d_call: TRBD2; j_call: TRBJ2-1; v_call: TRBV2; cdr3_nt: TGTGCCAGCAAACCGGGAGGGTACAATGAGCAGTTCTTC; cdr3_aa: CASKPGGYNEQFF
clone_size: .; d_call: TRBD1; j_call: TRBJ1-2; v_call: TRBV28; cdr3_nt: TGTGCCAGCAGTTTATATGGGACAGGGGGAGGCTACACCTTC; cdr3_aa: CASSLYGTGGGYTF
clone_size: .; d_call: .; j_call: TRBJ1-1; v_call: TRBV5-4; cdr3_nt: TGTGCCAGCAGTTACGACAACGCGAACACTGAAGCTTTCTTT; cdr3_aa: CASSYDNANTEAFF
clone_size: .; d_call: TRBD1; j_call: TRBJ1-2; v_call: TRBV15; cdr3_nt: TGTGCCACCAGCAGTATACGGGGACAGGGGGCGGACGGCTACACCTTC; cdr3_aa: CATSSIRGQGADGYTF
clone_size: many; d_call: .; j_call: TRBJ2-7; v_call: TRBV20-1; cdr3_nt: TGCAGTGCCCGGGTGCGGGGATCCTACGAGCAGTACTTC; cdr3_aa: CSARVRGSYEQYF